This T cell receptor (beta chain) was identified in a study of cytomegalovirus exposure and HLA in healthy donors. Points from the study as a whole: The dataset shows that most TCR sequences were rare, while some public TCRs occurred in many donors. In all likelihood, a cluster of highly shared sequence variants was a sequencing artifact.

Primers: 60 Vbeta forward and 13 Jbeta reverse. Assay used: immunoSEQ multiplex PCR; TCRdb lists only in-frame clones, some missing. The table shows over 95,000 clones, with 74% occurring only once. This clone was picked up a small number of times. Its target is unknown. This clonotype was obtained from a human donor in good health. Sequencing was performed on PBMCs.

The CDR3 spells CASSRLLKREAYEQYF. In DNA form, the CDR3 reads TGTGCCAGCAGCAGGCTCCTAAAGCGGGAGGCCTACGAGCAGTACTTC. The chain uses TRBV5-4 and TRBJ2-7; 9 positions agree with TRBD2. The length of the CDR3 is 16 residues. The V segment lost 4 bases and the J segment 2 bases; nucleotides outside the gene matches: 10. Germline V CDR1 and CDR2: SGHNT, YYREEE (reference sequence). The variable domain in full, with the rest retrieved from reference TRBV5-4 and TRBJ2-7, is ETGVTQSPTHLIKTRGQQVTLRCSSQSGHNTVSWYQQALGQGPQFIFQYYREEENGRGNFPPRFSGLQFPNYSSELNVNALELDDSALYLCASSRLLKREAYEQYFGPGTRLTVT.